This T cell receptor beta chain was observed in a study of read filtering for tumor transcriptome and immune sequencing. Study-level information: Among patients, roughly 17 were male and more than 11 female, aged roughly 47 to 90 (mean about 71). Transcriptome libraries were built from DNase-treated RNA. R-ISS stage counts were roughly eight for I, around 17 for II, six or seven for III. Study observations and caveats: About 80% of IR-seq clonotypes had a single read, yet these held approximately 4% of reads.

V was clipped by 0 bases and J by 5 bases; unmatched bases: 13. The CDR3 has 19 amino acids. Germline V lookup: CDR1 SGHRS, CDR2 YFSETQ. This clonotype was counted at least ten times. Its target is not known. Molecular barcoded adaptors covering alpha/delta and beta/gamma chains were used on around 400 ng RNA. TCRdb re-analysed the reads in MiXCR, keeping a single row per CDR3 protein. The repertoire holds approximately 60,000 distinct CDR3 sequences, 20% to 25% seen once, with about a sixth in the top ten. This sequence was found in a donor at least 40 years old with multiple myeloma. Sequenced material: a population of CD138-negative cells sorted from bone marrow. The genes are TRBV5-1 and TRBJ2-2; TRBD2 matches 10 bases. The CDR3 region is CASSLGLAGVQRGTGELFF. In nucleotides, the CDR3 is TGCGCCAGCAGCTTGGGGCTAGCGGGAGTGCAACGCGGAACCGGGGAGCTGTTTTTT.